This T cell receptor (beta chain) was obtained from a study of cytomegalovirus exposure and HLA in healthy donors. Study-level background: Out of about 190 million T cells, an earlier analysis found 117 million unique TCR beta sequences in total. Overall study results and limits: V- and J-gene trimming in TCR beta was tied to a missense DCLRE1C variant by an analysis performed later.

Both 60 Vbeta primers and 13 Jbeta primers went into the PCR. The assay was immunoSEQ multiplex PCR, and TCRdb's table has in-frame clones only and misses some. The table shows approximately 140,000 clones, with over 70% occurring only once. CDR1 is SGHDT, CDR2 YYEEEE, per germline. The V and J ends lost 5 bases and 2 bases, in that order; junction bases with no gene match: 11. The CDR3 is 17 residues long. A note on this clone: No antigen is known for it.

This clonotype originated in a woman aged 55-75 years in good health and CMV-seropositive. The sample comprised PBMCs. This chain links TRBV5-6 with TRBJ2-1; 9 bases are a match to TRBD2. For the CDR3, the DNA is TGTGCCAGCAGGCGTGCGCCCGGACTAGCGACCTACAATGAGCAGTTCTTC. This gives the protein CASRRAPGLATYNEQFF.